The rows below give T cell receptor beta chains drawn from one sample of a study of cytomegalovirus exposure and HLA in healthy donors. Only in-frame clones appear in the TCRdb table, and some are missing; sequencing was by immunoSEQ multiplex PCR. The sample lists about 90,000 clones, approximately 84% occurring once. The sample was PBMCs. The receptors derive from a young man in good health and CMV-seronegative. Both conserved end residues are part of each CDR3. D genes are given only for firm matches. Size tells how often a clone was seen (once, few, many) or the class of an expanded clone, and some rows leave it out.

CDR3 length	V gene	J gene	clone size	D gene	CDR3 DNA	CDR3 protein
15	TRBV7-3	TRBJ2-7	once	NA	TGTGCCAGTAGCTTAAGGGACAACGGACCCTACGAGCAGTACTTC	CASSLRDNGPYEQYF
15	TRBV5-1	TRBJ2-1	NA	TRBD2	TGCGCCAGCAGCTTTGAGCGGGGTTCCTACAATGAGCAGTTCTTC	CASSFERGSYNEQFF
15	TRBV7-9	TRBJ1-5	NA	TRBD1	TGTGCCAGCAGCTTAACCGGGACAGGTAATCAGCCCCAGCATTTT	CASSLTGTGNQPQHF
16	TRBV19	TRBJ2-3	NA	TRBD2	TGTGCCAGTAGTCAGTTCGGACTAGCTAGCACAGATACGCAGTATTTT	CASSQFGLASTDTQYF
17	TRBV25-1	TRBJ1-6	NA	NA	TGTGCCAGCAGAGAGGGCCTAGGGAGCTCCTATAATTCACCCCTCCACTTT	CASREGLGSSYNSPLHF
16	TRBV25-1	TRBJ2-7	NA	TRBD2	TGTGCCAGCAGTGCGACTGGGACTAGCGGCTCCTACGAGCAGTACTTC	CASSATGTSGSYEQYF
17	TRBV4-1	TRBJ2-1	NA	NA	TGCGCCAGCAGGCTAACCCTGACCGCCCCTAGTCACAATGAGCAGTTCTTC	CASRLTLTAPSHNEQFF
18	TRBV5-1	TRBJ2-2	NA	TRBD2	TGCGCCAGCAGCTTGGAGGGACTAGCGGGAGGGCGGACCGGGGAGCTGTTTTTT	CASSLEGLAGGRTGELFF
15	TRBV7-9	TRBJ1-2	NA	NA	TGTGCCAGCAGCGCCTCGGGGGGGGCGTACTATGGCTACACCTTC	CASSASGGAYYGYTF
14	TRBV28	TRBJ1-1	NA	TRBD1	TGTGCCAGCAGCTTGGTCCCAGGGGGCGCAAGAGCTTTCTTT	CASSLVPGGARAFF
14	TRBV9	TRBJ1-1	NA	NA	TGTGCCAGCAGCGTAGCTGGGGGCGGAGGTGAAGCTTTCTTT	CASSVAGGGGEAFF
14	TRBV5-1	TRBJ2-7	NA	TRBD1	TGCGCCAGCAGCCCGGGACAGGGCCTTTACGAGCAGTACTTC	CASSPGQGLYEQYF
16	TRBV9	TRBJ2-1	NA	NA	TGTGCCAGCAGCGTAGCTGGCGGGCGCTCCTACAATGAGCAGTTCTTC	CASSVAGGRSYNEQFF
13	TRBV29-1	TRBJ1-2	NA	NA	TGCAGCGTTGTGGCAGGGACTTCTACTGGCTACACCTTC	CSVVAGTSTGYTF
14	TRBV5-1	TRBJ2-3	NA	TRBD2	TGCGCCAGCAGCTTCGGTCCGGGGGGAGGTACGCAGTATTTT	CASSFGPGGGTQYF
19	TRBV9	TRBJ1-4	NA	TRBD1	TGTGCCAGCAGCGCGCCCCGGGACAGGGAGTTTGATTCGCGTGAAAAACTGTTTTTT	CASSAPRDREFDSREKLFF
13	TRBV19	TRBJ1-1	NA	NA	TGTGCCAGTAGTATCAACAGGAACACTGAAGCTTTCTTT	CASSINRNTEAFF
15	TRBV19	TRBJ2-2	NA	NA	TGTGCCAGTAGTGCGGATTCATCTTATAGCGGGGAGCTGTTTTTT	CASSADSSYSGELFF
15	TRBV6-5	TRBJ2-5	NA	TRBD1	TGTGCCAGCAGTAGAAGACAGGGGGCCATGGAGACCCAGTACTTC	CASSRRQGAMETQYF
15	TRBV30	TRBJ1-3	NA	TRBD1	TGTGCCTGTACCGACAGGGGGTATTCTGGAAACACCATATATTTT	CACTDRGYSGNTIYF
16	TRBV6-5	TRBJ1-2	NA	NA	TGTGCCAGCAGTTACCTTTGGCAGGGTGGTCACTATGGCTACACCTTC	CASSYLWQGGHYGYTF
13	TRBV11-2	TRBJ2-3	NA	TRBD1	TGTGCCAGCAGCTTGGACAGGACAGATACGCAGTATTTT	CASSLDRTDTQYF
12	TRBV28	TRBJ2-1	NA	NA	TGTGCCAGCGGGACTTTCTACAATGAGCAGTTCTTC	CASGTFYNEQFF
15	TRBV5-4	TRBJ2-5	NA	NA	TGTGCCAGCAGCCCCAGATCCGGGGGTGTGGAGACCCAGTACTTC	CASSPRSGGVETQYF
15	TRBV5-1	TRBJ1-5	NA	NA	TGCGCCAGCAGCTTGGGAGACAAATTCAATCAGCCCCAGCATTTT	CASSLGDKFNQPQHF
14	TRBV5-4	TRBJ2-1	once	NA	TGTGCCAGCAGCTTGAGGACAGAATACAATGAGCAGTTCTTC	CASSLRTEYNEQFF
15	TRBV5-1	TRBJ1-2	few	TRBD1	TGCGCCAGCAGCCCCCGACAGGGAATGCACTATGGCTACACCTTC	CASSPRQGMHYGYTF
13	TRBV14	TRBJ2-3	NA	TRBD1	TGTGCCAGCAGCCCTGGACAGGGAGATACGCAGTATTTT	CASSPGQGDTQYF
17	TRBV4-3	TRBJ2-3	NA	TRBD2	TGCGCCAGCAGCCAAGATGACGAGCGGGAGGCGACAGATACGCAGTATTTT	CASSQDDEREATDTQYF
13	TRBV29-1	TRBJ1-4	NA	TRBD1	TGCAGCATACGCAGGGGGGTGGCTGAAAAACTGTTTTTT	CSIRRGVAEKLFF
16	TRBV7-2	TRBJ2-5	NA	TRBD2	TGTGCCAGCAGCCCCCTGAGGTCGGGAGGGGGGTTGGCCCAGTACTTC	CASSPLRSGGGLAQYF
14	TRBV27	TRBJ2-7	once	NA	TGTGCCAGCAGTCCCGGGGGACAGACCTACGAGCAGTACTTC	CASSPGGQTYEQYF
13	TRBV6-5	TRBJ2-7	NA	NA	TGTGCCAGCAGTTCAATCGGAGAATACGAGCAGTACTTC	CASSSIGEYEQYF
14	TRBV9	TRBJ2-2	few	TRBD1	TGTGCCAGCAGCGTAGGACAGGGGGGCGGGGAGCTGTTTTTT	CASSVGQGGGELFF
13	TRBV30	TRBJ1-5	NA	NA	TGTGCCTGGAGTGTACTCCCCCAACAGCCCCAGCATTTT	CAWSVLPQQPQHF
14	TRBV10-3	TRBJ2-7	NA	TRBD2	TGTGCCTCCTTCCCGGGAGGGGGACCTTACGAGCAGTACTTC	CASFPGGGPYEQYF